This TCR beta chain was identified in a study of blood T cell repertoires in COVID-19. The germline gives CDR1 SGHNT, CDR2 YYREEE (reference sequence). The CDR3 is 17 residues long. Trimming at V came to 4 bases and at J to 0 bases, leaving 6 bases not matched to a gene. This clone was seen a single time. Profiled with immunoSEQ multiplex PCR; TCRdb holds only in-frame clones, not every one. Of tens of thousands of clones in the sample, about 86% were seen once. This TCR was recovered from a man aged 50 to 59 with active COVID-19. The V call is TRBV5-4, the J call TRBJ2-1, with 11 bases aligning to TRBD2. Sequenced: peripheral blood. CDR3 sequence: CASSRGSGGASYNEQFF. CDR3 coding DNA: TGTGCCAGCAGCAGGGGTAGCGGGGGGGCCTCCTACAATGAGCAGTTCTTC.